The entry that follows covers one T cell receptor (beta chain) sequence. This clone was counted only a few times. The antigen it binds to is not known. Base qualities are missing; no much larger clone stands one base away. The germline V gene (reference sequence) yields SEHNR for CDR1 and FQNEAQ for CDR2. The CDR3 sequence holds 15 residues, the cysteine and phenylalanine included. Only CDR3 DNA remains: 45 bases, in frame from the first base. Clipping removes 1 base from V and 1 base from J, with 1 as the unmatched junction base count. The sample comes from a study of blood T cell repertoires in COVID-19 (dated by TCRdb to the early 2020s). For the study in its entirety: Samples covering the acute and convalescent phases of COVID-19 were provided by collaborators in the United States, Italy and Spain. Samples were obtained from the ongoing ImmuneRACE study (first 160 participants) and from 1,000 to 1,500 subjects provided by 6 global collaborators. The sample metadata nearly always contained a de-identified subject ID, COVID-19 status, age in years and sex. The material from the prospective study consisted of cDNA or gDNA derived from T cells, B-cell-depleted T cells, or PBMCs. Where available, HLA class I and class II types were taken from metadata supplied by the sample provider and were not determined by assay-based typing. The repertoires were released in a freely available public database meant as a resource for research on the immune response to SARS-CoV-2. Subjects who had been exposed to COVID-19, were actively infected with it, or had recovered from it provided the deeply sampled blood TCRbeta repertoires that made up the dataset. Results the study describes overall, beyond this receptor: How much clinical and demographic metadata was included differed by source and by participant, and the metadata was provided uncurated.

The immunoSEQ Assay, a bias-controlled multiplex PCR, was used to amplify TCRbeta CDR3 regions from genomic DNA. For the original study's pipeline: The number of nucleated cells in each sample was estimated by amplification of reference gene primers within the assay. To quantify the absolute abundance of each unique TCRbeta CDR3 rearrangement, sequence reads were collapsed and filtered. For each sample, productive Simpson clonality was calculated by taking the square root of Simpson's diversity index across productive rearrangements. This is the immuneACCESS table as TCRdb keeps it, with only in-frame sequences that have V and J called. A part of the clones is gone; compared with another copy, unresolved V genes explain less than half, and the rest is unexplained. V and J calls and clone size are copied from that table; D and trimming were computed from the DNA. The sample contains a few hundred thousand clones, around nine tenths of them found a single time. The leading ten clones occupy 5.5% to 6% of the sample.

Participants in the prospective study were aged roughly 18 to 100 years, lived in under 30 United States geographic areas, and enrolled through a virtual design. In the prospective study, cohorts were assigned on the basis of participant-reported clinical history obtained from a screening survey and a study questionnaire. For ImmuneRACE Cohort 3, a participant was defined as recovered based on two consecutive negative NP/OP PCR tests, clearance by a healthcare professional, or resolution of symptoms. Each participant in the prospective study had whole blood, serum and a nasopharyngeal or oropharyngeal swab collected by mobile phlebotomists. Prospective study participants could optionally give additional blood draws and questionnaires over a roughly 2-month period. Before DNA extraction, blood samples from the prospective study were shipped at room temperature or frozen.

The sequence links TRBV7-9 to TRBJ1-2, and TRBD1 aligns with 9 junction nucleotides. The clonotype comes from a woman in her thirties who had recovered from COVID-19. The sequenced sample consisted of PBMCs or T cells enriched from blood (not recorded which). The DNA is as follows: TGTGCCAGCAGCTTAGGGGGACAGGGTAACTATGGCTACACCTTC. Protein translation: CASSLGGQGNYGYTF. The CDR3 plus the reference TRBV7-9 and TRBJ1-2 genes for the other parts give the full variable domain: DTGVSQNPRHKITKRGQNVTFRCDPISEHNRLYWYRQTLGQGPEFLTYFQNEAQLEKSRLLSDRFSAERPKGSFSTLEIQRTEQGDSAMYLCASSLGGQGNYGYTFGSGTRLTVV.